The 18 T cell receptor beta chains below were found in one sample sequenced in a study of cytomegalovirus exposure and HLA in healthy donors. The PCR used 60 Vbeta and 13 Jbeta primers. This table comes from immunoSEQ multiplex PCR, and its TCRdb copy is limited to in-frame clones, with some not included. This table has under 150,000 clones, about 72% appearing once. Sequencing was done on a sample of PBMCs. The receptors come from a man between 40 and 49 years old in good health and CMV-seronegative.

The gene calls are TRBV4-1 and TRBJ1-4; 10 bases map to TRBD1. The CDR3 sequence is 17 residues long. Unmatched junction bases numbered 11, after V lost 3 bases and J lost 7 bases. Germline V lookup: CDR1 MGHRA, CDR2 YSYEKL. CDR3 DNA sequence: TGCGCCAGCAGCCACGGTCCGAGACAGGGGGCAGGTGAAAAACTGTTTTTT. It encodes CASSHGPRQGAGEKLFF.

V usage is TRBV6-5 and J usage is TRBJ1-4; no clear D. The ends were cut back, 2 bases at V and 10 bases at J, with 14 bases in the middle. Germline V lookup: CDR1 MNHEY, CDR2 SVGAGI. The CDR3 length is 14 residues. The CDR3 coding sequence is TGTGCCAGCAGTTACCATTCCCGGACTGGAAAACTGTTTTTT. Encoded protein: CASSYHSRTGKLFF.

V usage is TRBV7-6 and J usage is TRBJ2-7; D remains ambiguous. V gave up 5 bases and J gave up 6 bases, with 11 bases separating them. Germline values: CDR1 SGHVS, CDR2 FNYEAQ. CDR3 length: 12 amino acids. CDR3 amino acids: CASSPRVGEQYF. The CDR3 DNA follows: TGTGCCAGCAGCCCCCGGGTGGGCGAGCAGTACTTC.

This clone came up once. This chain uses TRBV5-1 with TRBJ2-7; unclear D gene. Germline CDR1 and CDR2: SGHRS and YFSETQ. The CDR3 runs to 14 residues. Trimming took off 2 bases at V and 2 bases at J, with 11 bases between the two ends. CDR3 protein: CASSFRLDPYEQYF. CDR3 nucleotides: TGCGCCAGCAGCTTCCGACTTGATCCCTACGAGCAGTACTTC.

V and J are TRBV7-9 and TRBJ1-2; tentatively, D is TRBD1 (5 bases). CDR3 size: 14 residues. V shed 3 bases and J shed 5 bases, with 13 bases lying between them. Looked up from germline, CDR1 is SEHNR and CDR2 is FQNEAQ (reference sequence). The CDR3 DNA reads TGTGCCAGCAGCTTCAACAGGAGAGAATATGGCTACACCTTC. It translates to CASSFNRREYGYTF.

A remark on this clone: One end of the junction varies from germline; a read error may be responsible. This rearrangement joins TRBV6-6 to TRBJ1-5, with D perhaps TRBD1 (6 bases). The CDR3 is 16 residues long. Per germline, CDR1 MNHNY and CDR2 SVGAGI (reference sequence). The CDR3 spells CASSTWDISGNQPQNF. The DNA of the CDR3 is TGTGCCAGCAGTACGTGGGACATTTCGGGCAATCAGCCCCAGAATTTT.

V is TRBV9 and J is TRBJ1-6; tentative D call: TRBD1 (5 bases). Per the germline V gene, CDR1 is SGDLS and CDR2 is YYNGEE. This CDR3 contains 16 residues. With 0 bases removed from V and 7 bases from J, the gap between germline ends came to 14 bases. The CDR3 DNA reads as TGTGCCAGCAGCGTAGTGTCCGACAGCTCCAATTCACCCCTCCACTTT. Translated: CASSVVSDSSNSPLHF. The whole variable domain, remainder taken from reference TRBV9 and TRBJ1-6, is DSGVTQTPKHLITATGQRVTLRCSPRSGDLSVYWYQQSLDQGLQFLIQYYNGEERAKGNILERFSAQQFPDLHSELNLSSLELGDSALYFCASSVVSDSSNSPLHFGNGTRLTVT.

This chain connects TRBV7-2 to TRBJ2-6; D ambiguous. With 1 base removed from V and 0 bases from J, the gap between germline ends came to 10 bases. CDR3 length: 17 amino acids. Germline loops: CDR1 SGHTA, CDR2 FQGNSA. Here the CDR3 DNA reads TGTGCCAGCAGCTTAGGGTTCAGGCACTCTGGGGCCAACGTCCTGACTTTC. It translates to CASSLGFRHSGANVLTF. Full variable domain (remainder filled in from reference TRBV7-2 and TRBJ2-6): GAGVSQSPSNKVTEKGKDVELRCDPISGHTALYWYRQSLGQGLEFLIYFQGNSAPDKSGLPSDRFSAERTGGSVSTLTIQRTQQEDSAVYLCASSLGFRHSGANVLTFGAGSRLTVL.

The rearrangement links TRBV9 to TRBJ2-7, with 12 positions matching TRBD2. The CDR3 length is 16 residues. Germline lookup yields CDR1 SGDLS and CDR2 YYNGEE. V shed 7 bases, J shed 2 bases, and the junction held 10 bases outside the gene matches. CDR3 in DNA: TGTGCCAGCGCCGGGACTAGCGGGCCGCTTGCCTACGAGCAGTACTTC. It codes for CASAGTSGPLAYEQYF.

The rearrangement links TRBV27 to TRBJ2-1; TRBD2 aligns across 11 bases. The CDR3 has 16 amino acids. From germline, CDR1 is MNHEY and CDR2 SMNVEV (reference sequence). The V gene end was trimmed by 5 bases and the J gene end by 4 bases; junction bases not matched to a gene: 7. CDR3 nucleotides: TGTGCCAGCAGTCGGACTAGCGGGTTCGTTTACAATGAGCAGTTCTTC. Its protein product is CASSRTSGFVYNEQFF.

This chain connects TRBV5-1 to TRBJ2-1, with 9 bases that match TRBD1. CDR3 length: 16 amino acids. With 1 base clipped from V and 6 bases from J, the junction kept 8 bases outside the gene matches. Germline-derived CDR1 and CDR2 are SGHRS and YFSETQ. The CDR3 loop reads CASSLSQGARFNEQFF. CDR3 nucleotides: TGCGCCAGCAGCTTGTCACAGGGGGCCCGATTCAATGAGCAGTTCTTC.

The chain uses TRBV27 and TRBJ2-7; D may be TRBD1 (5 bases). Trimming stripped 6 bases from V and 1 base from J, with 19 bases between. Germline V gene data show CDR1 as MNHEY and CDR2 as SMNVEV (reference sequence). The CDR3 length is 16 residues. The CDR3 DNA sequence: TGTGCCAGCAGGATGCAGGGAAGGGGTAATTCCTACGAGCAGTACTTC. This gives the protein CASRMQGRGNSYEQYF.

The chain carries TRBV2 and TRBJ1-5; the D gene is possibly TRBD1 (5 bases). The V gene lost 7 bases and the J gene lost 2 bases, with 12 bases spanning the gap. From germline, CDR1 is SNHLY and CDR2 FYNNEI. The CDR3 is 14 amino acids. CDR3 in amino acids: CASKEGGGNQPQHF. CDR3 coding DNA: TGTGCCAGCAAGGAGGGAGGGGGCAATCAGCCCCAGCATTTT.

The rearrangement links TRBV28 to TRBJ1-1; D not certain. This CDR3 contains 12 residues. Germline-derived CDR1 and CDR2 are MDHEN and SYDVKM. The V end was cut by 2 bases, the J end by 3 bases, with 4 bases between. The CDR3, as DNA: TGTGCCAGCAGTTTACAGGACACTGAAGCTTTCTTT. This encodes CASSLQDTEAFF.

This sequence joins TRBV7-2 and TRBJ2-7; D may be TRBD1 (5 bases). The CDR3 spans 13 residues. Per germline, CDR1 SGHTA and CDR2 FQGNSA. V dropped 2 bases and J dropped 3 bases, with 8 bases sitting between them. CDR3 protein: CASSLRTSYEQYF. CDR3 in DNA: TGTGCCAGCAGCTTACGGACAAGCTACGAGCAGTACTTC.

The chain recombines TRBV11-2 with TRBJ2-7; D uncertain. Trimming removed 6 bases at V and 2 bases at J, with 2 bases between. The CDR3 totals 10 residues. Germline assignment: CDR1 SGHAT and CDR2 FQNNGV. CDR3 DNA: TGTGCCAGCAGTACCTACGAGCAGTACTTC. This gives the protein CASSTYEQYF. The complete variable domain, with remaining parts taken from reference TRBV11-2 and TRBJ2-7, reads EAGVAQSPRYKIIEKRQSVAFWCNPISGHATLYWYQQILGQGPKLLIQFQNNGVVDDSQLPKDRFSAERLKGVDSTLKIQPAKLEDSAVYLCASSTYEQYFGPGTRLTVT.

The chain carries TRBV18 and TRBJ1-1; 7 bases align to TRBD1. CDR1 is KGHSH, CDR2 LQKENI, per germline. This CDR3 region has 16 residues. J was trimmed by 0 bases and V by 3 bases; bases with no gene match: 7. CDR3 bases: TGTGCCAGCTCACCTCGACAGGGCTTCATGAACACTGAAGCTTTCTTT. This codes for CASSPRQGFMNTEAFF.

The rearrangement uses TRBV7-7 and TRBJ2-3; D not certain. This CDR3 has 16 amino acids. Germline V lookup: CDR1 SSHAT, CDR2 FNYEAQ (reference sequence). V was trimmed by 5 bases and J by 0 bases, leaving 15 bases between them. DNA for the CDR3: TGTGCCAGCAGCGTGACACCCGACCCTAGCACAGATACGCAGTATTTT. It yields the protein CASSVTPDPSTDTQYF.